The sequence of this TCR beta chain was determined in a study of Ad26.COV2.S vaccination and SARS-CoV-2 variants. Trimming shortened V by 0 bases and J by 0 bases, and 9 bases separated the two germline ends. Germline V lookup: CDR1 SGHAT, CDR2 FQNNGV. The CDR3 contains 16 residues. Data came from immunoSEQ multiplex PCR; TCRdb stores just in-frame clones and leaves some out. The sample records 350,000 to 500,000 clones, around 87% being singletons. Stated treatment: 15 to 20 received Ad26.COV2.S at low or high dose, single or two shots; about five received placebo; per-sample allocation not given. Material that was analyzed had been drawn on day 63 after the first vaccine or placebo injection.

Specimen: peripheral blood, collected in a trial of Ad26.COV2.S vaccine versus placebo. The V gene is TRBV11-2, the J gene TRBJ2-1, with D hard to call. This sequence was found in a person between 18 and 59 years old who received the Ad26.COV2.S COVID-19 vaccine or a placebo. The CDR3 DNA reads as TGTGCCAGCAGCTTAGATTTCAGGTACTCCTACAATGAGCAGTTCTTC. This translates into CASSLDFRYSYNEQFF.